What follows are 29 T cell receptor beta chains derived from one specimen sequenced in a study of T cell repertoires in cytomegalovirus infection. TCRdb re-called the reads through MiXCR, storing one row per CDR3 protein. The data hold approximately 500,000 distinct CDR3 sequences, with roughly 10% observed a single time. Material for sequencing was PBMCs. These receptors were taken from a human donor in good health (CMV status not recorded). Some clones in this sample may be carry-over from other donors' samples.

This clonotype was counted ten times or more. The rearrangement joins TRBV7-2 to TRBJ2-7; TRBD2 aligns across 7 bases. The CDR3 runs to 15 residues. The V gene's germline CDR1 is SGHTA and CDR2 FQGNSA. V gave up 0 bases and J gave up 6 bases; unmatched junction bases: 8. The CDR3 DNA sequence: TGTGCCAGCAGCTTAGCCTCGGGGGGATGGGGCGAGCAGTACTTC. This gives the protein CASSLASGGWGEQYF. Complete variable domain (other parts from reference TRBV7-2 and TRBJ2-7): GAGVSQSPSNKVTEKGKDVELRCDPISGHTALYWYRQSLGQGLEFLIYFQGNSAPDKSGLPSDRFSAERTGGSVSTLTIQRTQQEDSAVYLCASSLASGGWGEQYFGPGTRLTVT.

This clonotype occurred many times. The chain joins TRBV18 to TRBJ1-6; 9 bases are a match to TRBD1. CDR1 is KGHSH, CDR2 LQKENI, per germline. The CDR3 runs 15 residues. Trimming removed 3 bases from V and 4 bases from J; junction bases left unmatched: 1. The CDR3 nucleotides are TGTGCCAGCTCACCTGGACAGGGGTATAATTCACCCCTCCACTTT. Protein sequence: CASSPGQGYNSPLHF.

V is TRBV12-3 or TRBV12-4 and J is TRBJ2-7; possibly TRBD1 or TRBD2 for D (7 bases each). V was pared by 11 bases and J by 3 bases, with 26 bases between. The CDR3 length is 16 residues. The CDR3 spells CAPAAFWGGQSYEQYF. The DNA of the CDR3 is TGTGCCCCAGCAGCATTTTGGGGGGGACAGAGCTACGAGCAGTACTTC.

This clonotype was seen a few times. This sequence joins TRBV29-1 and TRBJ1-4; D gene ambiguous. Germline V gene data show CDR1 as SQVTM and CDR2 as ANQGSEA. V was cut by 6 bases and J by 8 bases, with 16 bases left in between. The length of the CDR3 is 13 residues. Here the CDR3 reads CSVPDPGGEKLFF. The CDR3 DNA is TGCAGCGTCCCGGACCCGGGCGGGGAAAAACTGTTTTTT. Variable domain in full (rest from reference TRBV29-1 and TRBJ1-4): SAVISQKPSRDICQRGTSLTIQCQVDSQVTMMFWYRQQPGQSLTLIATANQGSEATYESGFVIDKFPISRPNLTFSTLTVSNMSPEDSSIYLCSVPDPGGEKLFFGSGTQLSVL.

The rearrangement joins TRBV2 to TRBJ2-1; D is perhaps TRBD2 (5 bases). CDR1 is SNHLY and CDR2 is FYNNEI in the germline V gene. The CDR3 contains 12 residues. V gave up 9 bases and J gave up 7 bases, with 13 bases separating them. The CDR3 nucleotides read TGTGCCAGAGTGGGAGTGCGGAATGAGCAGTTCTTC. It codes for CARVGVRNEQFF.

This clonotype was seen ten or more times. This CDR3 reads CASSHPWVPETQYF. Here the CDR3 DNA reads TGTGCCAGCAGCCACCCGTGGGTACCAGAGACCCAGTACTTC. The rearrangement joins TRBV7-9 to TRBJ2-5; unclear D gene. Looked up from germline, CDR1 is SEHNR and CDR2 is FQNEAQ (reference sequence). The CDR3 consists of 14 residues. Trimming removed 5 bases at V and 4 bases at J, with 14 bases between.

In its sample, this clonotype was seen many times. The rearrangement joins TRBV5-1 to TRBJ2-3, with TRBD2 matching over 16 bases. The V gene's germline CDR1 is SGHRS and CDR2 YFSETQ. The CDR3 extends over 18 amino acids. The junction had 4 bases not matched to a gene; V was cut back by 0 bases and J by 3 bases. The CDR3 region has the DNA TGCGCCAGCAGCTTGGGGGGACTAGCGGGAGGGCCGACAGATACGCAGTATTTT. Translation: CASSLGGLAGGPTDTQYF.

This clonotype was observed at least ten times. The CDR3 sequence is CSASPNQPQHF. The CDR3 DNA sequence: TGCAGTGCTAGCCCTAATCAGCCCCAGCATTTT. The V and J genes are TRBV20-1 and TRBJ1-5; no reliable D call. The CDR3 has 11 residues. Between the trimmed V and J ends, which lost 3 bases and 4 bases, there was a span of 4 bases. Germline V lookup: CDR1 DFQATT, CDR2 SNEGSKA (reference sequence).

This clonotype was found many times. The chain combines TRBV7-3 with TRBJ2-1; TRBD2 agrees at 11 bases. V lost 3 bases and J lost 13; bases outside the gene matches: 8. Per germline, CDR1 SGHTA and CDR2 FQGTGA. The CDR3 is 14 amino acids. This CDR3 reads CASSFLGTSGAQFF. The CDR3 DNA is TGTGCCAGCAGCTTCCTTGGGACTAGCGGAGCTCAGTTCTTC.

This clonotype has ten or more counts. The CDR3 loop reads CASSKKIGGDTQYF. CDR3 DNA: TGTGCCAGCAGCAAGAAGATAGGGGGGGATACGCAGTATTTT. The chain recombines TRBV7-2 with TRBJ2-3; TRBD1 or TRBD2 may be the D gene (6 bases each). The V gene's germline CDR1 is SGHTA and CDR2 FQGNSA. The V end was cut by 5 bases, the J end by 6 bases, with 15 bases between. The CDR3 totals 14 residues.

This clonotype has at least ten counts. The rearrangement joins TRBV5-1 to TRBJ1-1; D may be TRBD1 (5 bases). V shed 0 bases and J shed 3 bases, with 9 bases lying between them. The germline CDR1 and CDR2 sequences are SGHRS and YFSETQ. This CDR3 is 14 amino acids long. The CDR3 DNA follows: TGCGCCAGCAGCTTGGGGGGCTTGGACACTGAAGCTTTCTTT. Its protein is CASSLGGLDTEAFF.

On this clonotype: The junction shows a germline mismatch at one end, possibly a read error. This chain joins TRBV6-5 and TRBJ2-1, with 8 bases that match TRBD2. Germline CDR1 and CDR2: MNHEY and SVGAGI. The CDR3 extends over 15 amino acids. CDR3 bases: TGTGCCAGCAGTTACGCGGGGGGCTCCTACAATGAGCAGTCCTTC. Its translation is CASSYAGGSYNEQSF.

There are many counts of this clonotype. This chain connects TRBV2 to TRBJ1-1, with D tentatively TRBD1 (5 bases). CDR1 and CDR2 from the germline V gene are SNHLY and FYNNEI. Trimming took off 4 bases at V and 5 bases at J, with 20 bases between the two ends. The CDR3 runs 16 residues. CDR3 residues: CASSAVGEGRETEAFF. The CDR3 DNA follows: TGTGCCAGCAGTGCTGTTGGTGAAGGCAGGGAGACTGAAGCTTTCTTT.

This CDR3 reads CASSLGTGSADTQYF. DNA of the CDR3: TGTGCCAGCAGCCTCGGGACAGGGTCGGCAGATACGCAGTATTTT. The chain couples TRBV28 to TRBJ2-3; the match to TRBD1 covers 9 bases. The CDR3 spans 15 residues. CDR1 is MDHEN, CDR2 SYDVKM, per germline. The J segment lost 4 bases and the V segment lost 6 bases, leaving 8 bases of the junction unmatched.

The chain joins TRBV3-1 to TRBJ2-1; 9 positions match TRBD2. Germline CDR1 is LGHDT and CDR2 is YNNKEL (reference sequence). The CDR3 sequence is 15 residues long. The V and J ends lost 1 base and 4 bases, in that order; junction bases with no gene match: 2. CDR3: CASSQGGGVYNEQFF. For the CDR3, the DNA is TGTGCCAGCAGCCAAGGCGGGGGGGTTTACAATGAGCAGTTCTTC.

This clonotype was counted at least ten times. This chain connects TRBV5-1 to TRBJ2-7, with 16 positions matching TRBD2. The germline gives CDR1 SGHRS, CDR2 YFSETQ. The CDR3 runs to 17 residues. The junction had 12 bases not matched to a gene; V was cut back by 7 bases and J by 5 bases. The DNA of the CDR3 is TGCGCCAGCCAGGGACTAGCGGGAGGGCCTGTCATCGACGAGCAGTACTTC. It codes for CASQGLAGGPVIDEQYF.

CDR3 sequence reads: CSASKGGWVGELFF. The CDR3 DNA reads as TGCAGTGCTAGTAAAGGGGGCTGGGTCGGGGAGCTGTTTTTT. This chain joins TRBV20-1 and TRBJ2-2, with 7 bases that match TRBD1. The germline V gene has CDR1 DFQATT and CDR2 SNEGSKA (reference sequence). V shed 3 bases and J 7 bases; nucleotides not matched to a gene: 8. This CDR3 contains 14 residues.

This clonotype was recorded a few times. This sequence joins TRBV24-1 and TRBJ2-3, with 12 positions matching TRBD2. The germline V gene has CDR1 KGHDR and CDR2 SFDVKD. There are 16 residues in the CDR3. The ends lost 9 bases at V and 0 bases at J; junction bases unmatched: 6. The CDR3, as DNA: TGTGCCACCGGGCTAGCGGGAGGGCCTAGCACAGATACGCAGTATTTT. It encodes CATGLAGGPSTDTQYF.

The gene calls are TRBV28 and TRBJ2-2; no firm D call. Trimming removed 0 bases from V and 3 bases from J, with 5 bases in between. The CDR3 runs 14 residues. The germline V gene encodes CDR1 MDHEN and CDR2 SYDVKM. This CDR3 is CASSLWAYTGELFF. For the CDR3, the DNA is TGTGCCAGCAGTTTATGGGCTTACACCGGGGAGCTGTTTTTT. Using reference TRBV28 and TRBJ2-2 for the parts outside the CDR3, the full variable domain is DVKVTQSSRYLVKRTGEKVFLECVQDMDHENMFWYRQDPGLGLRLIYFSYDVKMKEKGDIPEGYSVSREKKERFSLILESASTNQTSMYLCASSLWAYTGELFFGEGSRLTVL.

This clonotype appeared once. One end of the junction fails to match germline, which may point to a read error. V gene TRBV28 combines with J gene TRBJ2-1, with TRBD1 matching 10 bases. Germline lookup yields CDR1 MDHEN and CDR2 SYDVKM. CDR3 length equals 16 residues. CDR3 sequence (DNA): TGTGTCAGCAGCCCCGGGACAGGGGCTTCCCTACTCGGGGGGTTCTTC. Its protein product is CVSSPGTGASLLGGFF. Full variable domain (outside the CDR3, taken from reference TRBV28 and TRBJ2-1): DVKVTQSSRYLVKRTGEKVFLECVQDMDHENMFWYRQDPGLGLRLIYFSYDVKMKEKGDIPEGYSVSREKKERFSLILESASTNQTSMYLCVSSPGTGASLLGGFFGPGTRLTVL.

This clonotype was detected only once. The chain couples TRBV27 to TRBJ1-4; no firm D call. The CDR3 is 15 amino acids. V lost 6 bases and J 0 bases, leaving 11 bases between the germline ends. Germline V CDR1 and CDR2: MNHEY, SMNVEV (reference sequence). The CDR3 loop is CASSRGRTTNEKLFF. The CDR3 DNA follows: TGTGCCAGCAGCCGTGGGAGGACAACTAATGAAAAACTGTTTTTT. Variable domain in full (rest from reference TRBV27 and TRBJ1-4): EAQVTQNPRYLITVTGKKLTVTCSQNMNHEYMSWYRQDPGLGLRQIYYSMNVEVTDKGDVPEGYKVSRKEKRNFPLILESPSPNQTSLYFCASSRGRTTNEKLFFGSGTQLSVL.

This clonotype was recorded at least ten times. This rearrangement joins TRBV7-2 to TRBJ1-4; a weak D match, TRBD1 (5 bases). The V and J ends lost 7 bases and 4 bases respectively, with 13 bases between them. This CDR3 has 14 residues. CDR1 SGHTA and CDR2 FQGNSA come from the germline V gene. DNA of the CDR3: TGTGCCAGCACCCAGTCAGGGCTTAATGAAAAACTGTTTTTT. Residues: CASTQSGLNEKLFF.

There are many counts of this clonotype. This chain joins TRBV18 and TRBJ1-3; D uncertain. The ends were cut back, 2 bases at V and 10 bases at J, with 18 bases in the middle. The CDR3 runs 15 residues. CDR1 is KGHSH, CDR2 LQKENI, per germline. CDR3 region: CASSPTAGETETIYF. In nucleotides, the CDR3 is TGTGCCAGCTCACCAACGGCAGGCGAAACAGAGACCATATATTTT.

The rearrangement joins TRBV12-3 or TRBV12-4 to TRBJ2-7; 8 bases agree with TRBD2. J was trimmed by 6 bases and V by 6 bases; bases with no gene match: 10. This CDR3 contains 14 residues. The CDR3 nucleotides read TGTGCCAGCAGCCCCGGGGGGGGGGCGGCCGAGCAGTACTTC. Its protein is CASSPGGGAAEQYF.

This clonotype was recorded many times. V gene TRBV4-1 combines with J gene TRBJ2-1; TRBD2 agrees at 11 bases. The germline V gene has CDR1 MGHRA and CDR2 YSYEKL. This CDR3 spans 18 amino acids. The V gene end was trimmed by 0 bases and the J gene end by 6 bases; junction bases not matched to a gene: 10. CDR3 protein: CASSQESLSSGRPNEQFF. The CDR3 nucleotides read TGCGCCAGCAGCCAAGAGTCCCTCTCTAGCGGGAGGCCCAATGAGCAGTTCTTC.

This clonotype appeared many times. The germline gene is not matched at one end of the junction; a read error may be the cause. The genes are TRBV7-8 and TRBJ1-1; D unclear. The CDR3 sequence is 12 residues long. The germline gives CDR1 SGHVS, CDR2 FQNEAQ. CDR3 coding DNA: TGTGCCAGCAGCTCTAGGGCCCGCGTGGAAATCTTT. It is translated as CASSSRARVEIF. Combining the CDR3 with reference TRBV7-8 and TRBJ1-1 gives the whole variable domain GAGVSQSPRYKVAKRGQDVALRCDPISGHVSLFWYQQALGQGPEFLTYFQNEAQLDKSGLPSDRFFAERPEGSVSTLKIQRTQQEDSAVYLCASSSRARVEIFGQGTRLTVV.

The sample holds many counts of this clonotype. This chain uses TRBV7-3 with TRBJ2-1, with unresolved D. The V and J ends lost 8 bases and 8 bases respectively, with 16 bases between them. Germline assignment: CDR1 SGHTA and CDR2 FQGTGA. The CDR3 loop spans 13 amino acids. The CDR3 DNA reads as TGTGCCAGCTCGGAATCCGGTAGAGATGAGCAGTTCTTC. This gives the protein CASSESGRDEQFF.

This clonotype was recorded many times. This chain connects TRBV28 to TRBJ2-7; 8 bases agree with TRBD1. V lost 5 bases to trimming and J lost 3 bases; unmatched junction nucleotides: 9. This CDR3 contains 15 residues. CDR1 and CDR2 (germline): MDHEN, SYDVKM. CDR3 nucleotide sequence: TGTGCCAGCAGTCCCTCGGACAGGGACAGCTACGAGCAGTACTTC. Its protein product is CASSPSDRDSYEQYF.

Comment on this clonotype: This could be a read error, since a much larger clone is one nucleotide away. V is TRBV12-3 or TRBV12-4 and J is TRBJ1-4; D uncertain. The CDR3 is 12 residues long. The CDR3 reads CASSDPHEKLYF. CDR3 DNA: TGTGCCAGCAGTGACCCCCATGAAAAACTGTATTTT.